One T cell receptor (beta chain) is described in this entry. Its antigen remains unidentified. The data were obtained in a study of cytotoxic CD8 clonotypes in ibrutinib-treated CLL. The method was immunoSEQ multiplex PCR; TCRdb's version includes in-frame clones alone and lacks a portion of them. The repertoire has some 24,000 clones, around four fifths of them found once; the top ten carry approximately 10%. Study-wide results and caveats: Shared public clonotypes were rare, and on treatment they either got smaller or stayed the same. Before falling back toward baseline at progression, clonality had risen at the time of ibrutinib response.

The receptor comes from a human donor with chronic lymphocytic leukemia. Sequenced here: PBMCs, sampled before ibrutinib treatment.

The CDR3 sequence: CASSFSSGRAEETQYF. The CDR3 DNA follows: TGCGCCAGCAGCTTTTCAAGCGGGAGGGCCGAGGAGACCCAGTACTTC. V is TRBV5-1 and J is TRBJ2-5; TRBD2 matches at 10 bases. The CDR3 contains 16 residues. Germline lookup yields CDR1 SGHRS and CDR2 YFSETQ. Unmatched junction bases numbered 9, after V lost 2 bases and J lost 5 bases. Using reference TRBV5-1 and TRBJ2-5 for the parts outside the CDR3, the full variable domain is KAGVTQTPRYLIKTRGQQVTLSCSPISGHRSVSWYQQTPGQGLQFLFEYFSETQRNKGNFPGRFSGRQFSNSRSEMNVSTLELGDSALYLCASSFSSGRAEETQYFGPGTRLLVL.